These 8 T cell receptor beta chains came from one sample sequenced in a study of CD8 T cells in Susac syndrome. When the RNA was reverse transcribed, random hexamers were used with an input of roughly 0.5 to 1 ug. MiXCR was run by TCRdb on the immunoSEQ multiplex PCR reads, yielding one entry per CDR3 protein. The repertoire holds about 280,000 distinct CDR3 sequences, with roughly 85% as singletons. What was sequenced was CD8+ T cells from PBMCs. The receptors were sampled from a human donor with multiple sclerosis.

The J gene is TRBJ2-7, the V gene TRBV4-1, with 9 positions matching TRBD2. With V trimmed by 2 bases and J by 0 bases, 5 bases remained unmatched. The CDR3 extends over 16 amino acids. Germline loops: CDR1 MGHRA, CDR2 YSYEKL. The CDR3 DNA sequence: TGCGCCAGCAGCCAACGAGGACTAGCGAGCTCCTACGAGCAGTACTTC. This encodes CASSQRGLASSYEQYF.

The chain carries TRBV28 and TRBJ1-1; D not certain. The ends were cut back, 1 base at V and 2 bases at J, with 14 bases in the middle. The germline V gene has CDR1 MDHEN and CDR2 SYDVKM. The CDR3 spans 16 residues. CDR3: CASSLLGHAFNTEAFF. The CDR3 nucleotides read TGTGCCAGCAGTTTATTGGGCCATGCCTTTAACACTGAAGCTTTCTTT.

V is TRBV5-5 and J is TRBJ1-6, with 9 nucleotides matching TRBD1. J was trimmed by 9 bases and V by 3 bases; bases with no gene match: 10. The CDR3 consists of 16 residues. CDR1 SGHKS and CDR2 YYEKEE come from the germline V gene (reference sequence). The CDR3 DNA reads TGTGCCAGCAGCTCTCCGGGACAGGGATTCTCTTCACCCCTCCACTTT. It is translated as CASSSPGQGFSSPLHF.

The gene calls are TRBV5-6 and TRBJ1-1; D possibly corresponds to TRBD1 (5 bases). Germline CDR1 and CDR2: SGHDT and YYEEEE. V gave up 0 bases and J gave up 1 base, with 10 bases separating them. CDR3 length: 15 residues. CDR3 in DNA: TGTGCCAGCAGCTTGGGTCCGGGGACGAACACTGAAGCTTTCTTT. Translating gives CASSLGPGTNTEAFF.

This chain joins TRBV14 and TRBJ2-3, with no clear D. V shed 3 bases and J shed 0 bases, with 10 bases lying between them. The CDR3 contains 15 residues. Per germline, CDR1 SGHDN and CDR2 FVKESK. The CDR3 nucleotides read TGTGCCAGCAGCCAGGGGTTCTCAAGCACAGATACGCAGTATTTT. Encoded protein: CASSQGFSSTDTQYF.

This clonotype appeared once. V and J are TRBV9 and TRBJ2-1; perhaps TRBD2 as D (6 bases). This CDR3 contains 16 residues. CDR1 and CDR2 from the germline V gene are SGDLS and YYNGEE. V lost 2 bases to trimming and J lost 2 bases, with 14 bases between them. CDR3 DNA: TGTGCCAGCAGCGTGAGTCAGAGGACTACCTACAATGAGCAGTTCTTC. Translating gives CASSVSQRTTYNEQFF.

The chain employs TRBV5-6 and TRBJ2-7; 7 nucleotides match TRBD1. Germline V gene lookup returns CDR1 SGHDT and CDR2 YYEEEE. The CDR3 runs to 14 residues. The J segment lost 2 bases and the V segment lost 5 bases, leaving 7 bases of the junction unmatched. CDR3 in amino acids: CASRLTQGAYEQYF. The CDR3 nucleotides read TGTGCCAGCAGACTCACTCAGGGGGCCTACGAGCAGTACTTC.

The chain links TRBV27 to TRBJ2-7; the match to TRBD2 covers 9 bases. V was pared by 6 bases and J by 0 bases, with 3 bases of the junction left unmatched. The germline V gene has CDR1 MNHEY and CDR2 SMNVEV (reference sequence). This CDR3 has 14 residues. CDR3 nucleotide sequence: TGTGCCAGCAGGACTAGCGGTAACTCCTACGAGCAGTACTTC. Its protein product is CASRTSGNSYEQYF.